A single sample gave rise to the 7 T cell receptor beta chains below, sequenced in a study of T cell repertoires in cytomegalovirus infection. TCRdb fed the reads into MiXCR, producing one record per CDR3 protein. Here the sample spans roughly 600,000 distinct CDR3 sequences, roughly 24% being singletons. The sample was CD8+ T cells from PBMCs. These receptors were obtained from a human donor in good health (CMV status not recorded). Some clones in this sample may be carry-over from other donors' samples.

This chain joins TRBV29-1 and TRBJ2-1; TRBD1 matches 8 bases. This CDR3 contains 12 residues. The V segment lost 6 bases and the J segment 3 bases; nucleotides outside the gene matches: 1. Looked up from germline, CDR1 is SQVTM and CDR2 is ANQGSEA. The CDR3 sequence is CSVDRGYNEQFF. In DNA, the CDR3 is TGCAGCGTCGACAGGGGCTACAATGAGCAGTTCTTC.

This clonotype was counted at least ten times. This rearrangement joins TRBV28 to TRBJ1-2; tentatively, D is TRBD1 (5 bases). V was shortened by 4 bases and J by 5 bases, with 17 bases between the two germline ends. CDR1 is MDHEN and CDR2 is SYDVKM in the germline V gene. The CDR3 covers 15 residues. CDR3 amino acids: CASSYLALRGYGYTF. The CDR3 DNA follows: TGTGCCAGCAGTTACCTGGCCCTAAGGGGATATGGCTACACCTTC.

In its sample, this clonotype was seen many times. V usage is TRBV12-3 or TRBV12-4 and J usage is TRBJ1-4, with D uncertain. The CDR3 runs 16 residues. Trimming removed 3 bases from V and 8 bases from J, with 19 bases in between. The CDR3 is CASSFFLPLEGEKLFF. The CDR3 DNA sequence: TGTGCCAGCAGTTTTTTCCTGCCTCTCGAGGGAGAAAAACTGTTTTTT.

The chain recombines TRBV5-6 with TRBJ1-5; D remains unclear. CDR1 and CDR2 (germline): SGHDT, YYEEEE. V was clipped by 4 bases and J by 9 bases, with 14 bases between them. The CDR3 loop spans 13 amino acids. CDR3 protein: CASSVAPQGPQHF. The CDR3 DNA is TGTGCCAGCAGCGTGGCGCCCCAAGGGCCCCAGCATTTT. The entire variable domain, with the rest obtained from reference TRBV5-6 and TRBJ1-5, is as follows: DAGVTQSPTHLIKTRGQQVTLRCSPKSGHDTVSWYQQALGQGPQFIFQYYEEEERQRGNFPDRFSGHQFPNYSSELNVNALLLGDSALYLCASSVAPQGPQHFGDGTRLSIL.

A few counts support this clonotype. V and J are TRBV14 and TRBJ2-5, with 8 bases lining up with TRBD2. CDR1 SGHDN and CDR2 FVKESK come from the germline V gene. The ends lost 1 base at V and 3 bases at J; junction bases unmatched: 10. This CDR3 has 17 residues. CDR3 coding DNA: TGTGCCAGCAGCCAAGGCCATACAGCGGGGGTCGAAGAGACCCAGTACTTC. This gives the protein CASSQGHTAGVEETQYF.

This clonotype came up many times. The chain is built from TRBV7-9 and TRBJ2-7; the D gene is possibly TRBD1 (6 bases). The CDR3 totals 14 residues. Germline loops: CDR1 SEHNR, CDR2 FQNEAQ (reference sequence). V lost 5 bases and J 3 bases, leaving 14 bases between the germline ends. Written as DNA, the CDR3 is TGTGCCAGCAGCCAACCGGGACACTTCTACGAGCAGTACTTC. It encodes CASSQPGHFYEQYF.

The rearrangement joins TRBV7-6 to TRBJ2-5; tentative D call: TRBD1 (5 bases). The V end lost 5 bases, the J end lost 5 bases, and 12 bases lay between the germline ends. CDR1 is SGHVS, CDR2 FNYEAQ, per germline. This CDR3 is built from 13 residues. The CDR3 bases are TGTGCCAGCAGCCCAGGGATAGGCGAGACCCAGTACTTC. Its protein product is CASSPGIGETQYF. The variable domain in full, completed from reference TRBV7-6 and TRBJ2-5, reads GAGVSQSPRYKVTKRGQDVALRCDPISGHVSLYWYRQALGQGPEFLTYFNYEAQQDKSGLPNDRFSAERPEGSISTLTIQRTEQRDSAMYRCASSPGIGETQYFGPGTRLLVL.